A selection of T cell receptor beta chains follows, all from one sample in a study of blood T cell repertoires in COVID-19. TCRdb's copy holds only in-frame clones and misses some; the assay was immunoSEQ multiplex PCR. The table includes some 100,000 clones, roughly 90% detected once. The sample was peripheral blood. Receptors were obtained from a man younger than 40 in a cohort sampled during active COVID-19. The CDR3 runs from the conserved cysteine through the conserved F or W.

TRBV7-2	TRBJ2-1	CASSMASGVYEQFF
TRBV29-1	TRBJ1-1	CSVGRGMNTEAFF
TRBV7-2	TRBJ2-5	CASSRTSGGVGETQYF
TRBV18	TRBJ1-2	CASSPPEVYGYTF
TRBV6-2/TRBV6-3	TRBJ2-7	CASSYFRTSGGTRSEQYF
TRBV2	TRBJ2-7	CASSDAGSSYEQYF
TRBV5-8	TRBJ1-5	CASSPPVGLRKPQHF
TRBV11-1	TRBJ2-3	CASSLTGQGTDTQYF
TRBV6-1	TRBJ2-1	CASSEGPTGGGNEQFF
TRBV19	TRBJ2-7	CASSSQGYEQYF
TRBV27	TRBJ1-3	CASNLSRAGSGNTIYF
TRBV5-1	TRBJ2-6	CASSAQPGGSGANVLTF
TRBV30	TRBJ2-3	CAWSPNPTGVRRGGTDTQYF
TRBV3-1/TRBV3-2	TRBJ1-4	CASSQARQGPLFF
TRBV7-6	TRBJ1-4	CASSHGQGGEKLFF
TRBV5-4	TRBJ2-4	CASSLAGGSGKNIQYF
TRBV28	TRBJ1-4	CASSPFVDRDEKLFF
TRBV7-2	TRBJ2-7	CASSRTNDYEQYF
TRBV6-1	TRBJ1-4	CASSERATNEKLFF
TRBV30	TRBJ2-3	CAGWASGGSDTQYF